This is a list of T cell receptor beta chains from one sample in a study of blood T cell repertoires in COVID-19. The table came from immunoSEQ multiplex PCR; TCRdb's copy has only in-frame clones and leaves some out. The sample contains some 460,000 clones, about nine tenths of which appear only once. The material sequenced was PBMCs or T cells enriched from blood (not recorded which). The receptors shown here come from a woman aged 18-29 years who had recovered from COVID-19. Both conserved end residues are part of each CDR3. D genes are given only for firm matches. Some rows mark clone size as missing; the rest say once, few, many or name a class of expanded clone.

d_call	j_call	cdr3_length	clone_size	v_call	cdr3_aa	cdr3_nt
TRBD1	TRBJ2-7	14	.	TRBV27	CASSLWDRKYEQYF	TGTGCCAGCAGTTTATGGGACAGAAAATACGAGCAGTACTTC
TRBD1	TRBJ1-2	15	once	TRBV5-4	CASSLARQGEYGYTF	TGTGCCAGCAGCTTGGCAAGACAGGGTGAATATGGCTACACCTTC
TRBD1	TRBJ2-7	13	.	TRBV5-1	CASRWTGGHEQYF	TGCGCCAGCAGATGGACAGGGGGGCACGAGCAGTACTTC
.	TRBJ2-3	12	.	TRBV12-3/TRBV12-4	CASSTSSDTQYF	TGTGCCAGCAGCACTTCATCAGATACGCAGTATTTT
.	TRBJ1-4	15	.	TRBV4-1	CASSQDFGATGKLFF	TGCGCCAGCAGCCAAGATTTTGGGGCAACGGGAAAACTGTTTTTT
.	TRBJ1-1	11	.	TRBV20-1	CSVARIVEAFF	TGCAGTGTTGCGAGGATCGTTGAAGCTTTCTTT
.	TRBJ1-1	13	.	TRBV3-1/TRBV3-2	CASSQGGFTEAFF	TGTGCCAGCAGCCAAGGGGGCTTCACTGAAGCTTTCTTT
.	TRBJ1-5	13	few	TRBV28	CASSIGVHQPQHF	TGTGCCAGCAGTATCGGGGTTCATCAGCCCCAGCATTTT
.	TRBJ1-3	14	.	TRBV9	CASSVASVGNTIYF	TGTGCCAGCAGCGTCGCGAGCGTTGGAAACACCATATATTTT
TRBD2	TRBJ2-5	15	.	TRBV28	CASSLMSGERETQYF	TGTGCCAGCAGTTTAATGAGCGGGGAGCGGGAGACCCAGTACTTC
TRBD2	TRBJ2-3	14	.	TRBV28	CASSWRGAEDTQYF	TGTGCCAGCAGTTGGCGGGGGGCGGAAGATACGCAGTATTTT
.	TRBJ2-3	13	once	TRBV12-3/TRBV12-4	CASRPSTADTQYF	TGTGCCAGCAGGCCTTCGACAGCAGATACGCAGTATTTT
.	TRBJ1-1	13	.	TRBV7-9	CATRGGESTEAFF	TGTGCCACCCGGGGGGGGGAGAGCACTGAAGCTTTCTTT
.	TRBJ2-2	12	.	TRBV12-3/TRBV12-4	CASRHITGELFF	TGTGCCAGCAGACACATTACCGGGGAGCTGTTTTTT
.	TRBJ2-2	14	.	TRBV5-1	CASTGSGTTGELFF	TGCGCCAGCACGGGGAGTGGAACCACCGGGGAGCTGTTTTTT
.	TRBJ2-5	14	.	TRBV7-9	CASSPDDGGETQYF	TGTGCCAGCAGCCCGGACGACGGGGGAGAGACCCAGTACTTC